This TCR beta chain was identified during a study of T-cell memory formation after mild COVID-19. The CDR3 spans 13 residues. Between the trimmed V and J ends, which lost 3 bases and 1 base, there was a span of 5 bases. TCRdb used MiXCR to reprocess the 5' RACE reads, holding one entry per CDR3 protein. The table shows some 310,000 distinct CDR3 sequences, with about 20% occurring only once. The sequence derives from a man younger than 30 who had mild COVID-19 (a few samples of this study predate the infection). Cell type and time point are not known. This chain links TRBV12-3 or TRBV12-4 with TRBJ2-3; D uncertain. The specimen sequenced was PBMCs or a T cell subset sorted from them (not recorded which). The CDR3 DNA is TGTGCCAGCAGTTTTGAACGCACAGATACGCAGTATTTT. Protein product: CASSFERTDTQYF.